A single sample gave rise to the 27 T cell receptor beta chains below, sequenced in a study of blood T cell repertoires in COVID-19. TCRdb's table, derived via immunoSEQ multiplex PCR, lists solely in-frame clones and lacks some. The profile covers 250,000 to 300,000 clones, with about 86% appearing a single time and roughly 5.7% taken by the ten largest. The sample consisted of peripheral blood. The source is a man older than 75 with acute or convalescent COVID-19.

J is TRBJ1-2 and V is TRBV28; no clear D. The ends were cut back, 5 bases at V and 8 bases at J, with 24 bases in the middle. Germline-derived CDR1 and CDR2 are MDHEN and SYDVKM. This CDR3 spans 16 amino acids. The CDR3 reads CASSVHKKASSRGYTF. CDR3 DNA sequence: TGTGCCAGCAGTGTACACAAGAAGGCCTCCTCCAGGGGCTACACCTTC.

The rearrangement uses TRBV21-1 and TRBJ1-5; the D segment call TRBD1 is taken from the table without a DNA check. TRBV21-1 is an annotated pseudogene. The CDR3 consists of 13 residues. The CDR3 spells CASSKRQGQPQHF. In DNA, the CDR3 is TGTGCCAGCAGCAAACGGCAGGGACAGCCCCAGCATTTT.

The chain employs TRBV4-1 and TRBJ2-3; 7 bases match TRBD2. The CDR3 has 18 residues. The J segment lost 0 bases and the V segment lost 2 bases, leaving 11 bases of the junction unmatched. Germline CDR1 is MGHRA and CDR2 is YSYEKL. CDR3 residues: CASSQSMWSGDSTDTQYF. For the CDR3, the DNA is TGCGCCAGCAGCCAATCCATGTGGAGCGGGGATAGCACAGATACGCAGTATTTT.

The chain is built from TRBV25-1 and TRBJ2-7; 8 nucleotides align to TRBD2. Losses at the gene ends were 4 bases for V and 5 bases for J; bases not matched to a gene: 4. The V gene's germline CDR1 is MGHDK and CDR2 SYGVNS. The CDR3 loop spans 13 amino acids. The CDR3 DNA reads as TGTGCCAGCAGTGTCCGGGAGGGCCACGAGCAGTACTTC. It translates to CASSVREGHEQYF.

V and J are TRBV6-5 and TRBJ1-3; 7 bases line up with TRBD1. The CDR3 runs to 15 residues. Germline loops: CDR1 MNHEY, CDR2 SVGAGI. The J segment lost 1 base and the V segment lost 6 bases, leaving 6 bases of the junction unmatched. This chain's CDR3 is CASRAQGTSGNTIYF. CDR3 nucleotide sequence: TGTGCCAGCAGGGCACAGGGGACTTCTGGAAACACCATATATTTT.

For this clone: This same CDR3 is encoded by further DNA sequences in the sample. The gene calls are TRBV29-1 and TRBJ1-1; D is undetermined. Germline lookup yields CDR1 SQVTM and CDR2 ANQGSEA. The CDR3 runs 13 residues. V was cut by 5 bases and J by 5 bases, with 15 bases left in between. The chain's CDR3 is CSVRQGSGTEAFF. DNA for the CDR3: TGCAGCGTTCGACAAGGATCTGGAACTGAAGCTTTCTTT.

Comments on this clone: This could be a read error, since a much larger clone is one nucleotide away. This same CDR3 is encoded by further DNA sequences in the sample. The V call is TRBV30, the J call TRBJ2-3; tentative D call: TRBD2 (5 bases). V gave up 0 bases and J gave up 1 base, with 5 bases separating them. The CDR3 sequence is 13 residues long. The germline V gene has CDR1 GTSNPN and CDR2 SVGIG (reference sequence). The CDR3 DNA reads TGTGCCTGGAGTGTCGGGGGCACAGATACGCAGTATTTT. It specifies CAWSVGGTDTQYF.

The rearrangement uses TRBV30 and TRBJ1-2, with D maybe TRBD1 (5 bases). There are 17 residues in the CDR3. V lost 0 bases to trimming and J lost 3 bases, with 20 bases between them. In germline, CDR1 is GTSNPN, CDR2 SVGIG (reference sequence). The CDR3 loop is CAWSVRADRLVYYGYTF. The CDR3 region has the DNA TGTGCCTGGAGTGTAAGGGCAGACAGACTAGTATACTATGGCTACACCTTC.

V is TRBV28 and J is TRBJ1-1, with unresolved D. The CDR3 length is 13 residues. Trimming removed 1 base from V and 1 base from J, with 4 bases in between. Germline V gives CDR1 MDHEN, CDR2 SYDVKM. The CDR3 sequence is CASSLYRNTEAFF. For the CDR3, the DNA is TGTGCCAGCAGTTTATACAGGAACACTGAAGCTTTCTTT. Combining the CDR3 with reference TRBV28 and TRBJ1-1 gives the whole variable domain DVKVTQSSRYLVKRTGEKVFLECVQDMDHENMFWYRQDPGLGLRLIYFSYDVKMKEKGDIPEGYSVSREKKERFSLILESASTNQTSMYLCASSLYRNTEAFFGQGTRLTVV.

The chain uses TRBV3-1 (or the pseudogene TRBV3-2) and TRBJ1-2; D possibly corresponds to TRBD1 (6 bases). This CDR3 is built from 15 residues. CDR1 and CDR2 from the germline V gene are LGHDT and YNNKEL (reference sequence). Trimming took off 2 bases at V and 7 bases at J, with 17 bases between the two ends. This CDR3 reads CASSQLLEGGPGYTF. The CDR3 DNA sequence: TGTGCCAGCAGCCAACTACTCGAAGGGGGACCTGGCTACACCTTC.

The CDR3 region is CASSELYGYTF. The CDR3 nucleotides are TGTGCCAGCAGTGAGTTATATGGCTACACCTTC. The chain recombines TRBV25-1 with TRBJ1-2; D remains unclear. The V and J ends lost 3 bases and 5 bases respectively, with 4 bases between them. This CDR3 region has 11 residues. Germline V lookup: CDR1 MGHDK, CDR2 SYGVNS.

The sample holds many counts of this clone. V gene TRBV10-3 combines with J gene TRBJ2-3; tentatively, D is TRBD1 (6 bases). The V and J ends lost 6 bases and 3 bases respectively, with 10 bases between them. Germline V gene lookup returns CDR1 ENHRY and CDR2 SYGVKD. This CDR3 comprises 13 residues. CDR3 amino acids: CAIRGQITDTQYF. DNA for the CDR3: TGTGCCATCAGAGGACAGATTACAGATACGCAGTATTTT.

This clone has only one observation. The genes are TRBV14 and TRBJ2-2; 7 bases map to TRBD2. J gave up 1 base and V 6 bases, and 5 bases lay outside the gene matches. CDR3 length: 15 residues. CDR1 SGHDN and CDR2 FVKESK come from the germline V gene. The DNA for the CDR3 is TGTGCCAGCAGGCCAGCGGGGATGAACACCGGGGAGCTGTTTTTT. Its protein is CASRPAGMNTGELFF.

The chain uses TRBV2 and TRBJ1-6; D is possibly TRBD1 (5 bases). Germline lookup yields CDR1 SNHLY and CDR2 FYNNEI. V was shortened by 6 bases and J by 7 bases, with 13 bases between the two germline ends. The CDR3 totals 14 residues. The CDR3 bases are TGTGCCAGCAGCCGCCGGGGGGGAAATTCACCCCTCCACTTT. It translates to CASSRRGGNSPLHF.

The chain uses TRBV18 and TRBJ1-2; weak D call: TRBD1 (6 bases). CDR1 and CDR2 from the germline V gene are KGHSH and LQKENI. CDR3 length: 13 amino acids. The V end was cut by 0 bases, the J end by 8 bases, with 10 bases between. The CDR3 region is CASSPPPGEGYTF. In DNA, the CDR3 is TGTGCCAGCTCACCACCCCCAGGGGAGGGCTACACCTTC.

The genes are TRBV5-8 and TRBJ1-5, with D possibly being TRBD1 (5 bases). The CDR3 has 16 amino acids. Germline CDR1 and CDR2: SGHTS and YDEGEE. Trimming pared 4 bases from V and 2 bases from J, leaving 16 bases between. Written as DNA, the CDR3 is TGTGCCAGCAGCCTAAGGAGGGACGGCCGCAATCAGCCCCAGCATTTT. The encoded protein is CASSLRRDGRNQPQHF. Based on the CDR3 plus reference TRBV5-8 and TRBJ1-5, the full variable domain is EAGVTQSPTHLIKTRGQQATLRCSPISGHTSVYWYQQALGLGLQFLLWYDEGEERNRGNFPPRFSGRQFPNYSSELNVNALELEDSALYLCASSLRRDGRNQPQHFGDGTRLSIL.

The chain links TRBV5-4 to TRBJ2-3; TRBD2 matches at 8 bases. After removal of 4 bases from V and 0 bases from J, the junction contained 4 bases not matched to a gene. The CDR3 covers 15 residues. The germline CDR1 and CDR2 sequences are SGHNT and YYREEE (reference sequence). The CDR3 nucleotides are TGTGCCAGCAGCCGGGGACTAGGAAGCACAGATACGCAGTATTTT. Amino acid sequence: CASSRGLGSTDTQYF.

This sequence joins TRBV5-5 and TRBJ1-3; D is undetermined. The CDR3 has 16 residues. Germline lookup yields CDR1 SGHKS and CDR2 YYEKEE (reference sequence). V lost 0 bases and J 0 bases, leaving 10 bases between the germline ends. The CDR3 nucleotides read TGTGCCAGCAGCTTGGCCGCCCGGGGCTCTGGAAACACCATATATTTT. Translating it yields CASSLAARGSGNTIYF.

CDR3 sequence: CASSLVPRQGVYYEQYF. CDR3 DNA sequence: TGCGCCAGCAGCTTGGTTCCGCGACAGGGGGTTTACTACGAGCAGTACTTC. The rearrangement links TRBV5-1 to TRBJ2-7; the match to TRBD1 covers 9 bases. CDR3 length: 17 residues. Per the germline V gene, CDR1 is SGHRS and CDR2 is YFSETQ. The trim removed 0 bases at V and 3 bases at J, leaving 10 bases unmatched.

This clone was seen more than once but under ten times. V usage is TRBV2 and J usage is TRBJ1-6; D is possibly TRBD1 (5 bases). Per germline, CDR1 SNHLY and CDR2 FYNNEI. The V end was cut by 6 bases, the J end by 13 bases, with 19 bases between. This CDR3 has 14 residues. Written as DNA, the CDR3 is TGTGCCAGCAGCCAGGGTGTTTTAGGATTCCCCCTCCACTTT. It yields the protein CASSQGVLGFPLHF.

This clone has a handful of counts. This chain uses TRBV2 with TRBJ1-4, with D possibly matching TRBD1 (6 bases). CDR1 and CDR2 (germline): SNHLY, FYNNEI. This CDR3 is 13 amino acids long. V was clipped by 4 bases and J by 10 bases, with 13 bases between them. CDR3 loop: CASSGVRGGKLFF. CDR3 in DNA: TGTGCCAGCAGTGGCGTGAGGGGGGGAAAACTGTTTTTT. The full variable domain, rest sourced from reference TRBV2 and TRBJ1-4, is EPEVTQTPSHQVTQMGQEVILRCVPISNHLYFYWYRQILGQKVEFLVSFYNNEISEKSEIFDDQFSVERPDGSNFTLKIRSTKLEDSAMYFCASSGVRGGKLFFGSGTQLSVL.

This clone came up a few times. V gene TRBV7-2 combines with J gene TRBJ2-4; 8 bases match TRBD1. Germline-derived CDR1 and CDR2 are SGHTA and FQGNSA. With V trimmed by 0 bases and J by 2 bases, 6 bases remained unmatched. The CDR3 covers 17 residues. The CDR3 DNA reads TGTGCCAGCAGCTTAGCGGCCAGGGGGCTTTCCAAAAACATTCAGTACTTC. Protein product: CASSLAARGLSKNIQYF.

This chain links TRBV2 with TRBJ1-3, with 7 nucleotides matching TRBD1. This CDR3 contains 13 residues. In germline, CDR1 is SNHLY, CDR2 FYNNEI. V lost 6 bases and J lost 8; bases outside the gene matches: 7. The CDR3 nucleotides are TGTGCCAGCAGGATAGGGGGCTCTCACACCATATATTTT. Translation gives CASRIGGSHTIYF.

The chain couples TRBV6-5 to TRBJ2-1, with D unclear. V lost 8 bases and J lost 4, with 12 bases in between. The CDR3 length is 13 residues. Germline assignment: CDR1 MNHEY and CDR2 SVGAGI. CDR3 amino acids: CASPPDFYNEQFF. The CDR3 DNA reads TGTGCCAGCCCACCAGACTTTTACAATGAGCAGTTCTTC.

The CDR3 DNA is TGTGCCAGCAGTTTCTCCGGGACAGGGGAGGTGGGTGAGCAGTTCTTC. As protein: CASSFSGTGEVGEQFF. V gene TRBV27 combines with J gene TRBJ2-1; TRBD1 matches at 10 bases. CDR1 is MNHEY and CDR2 is SMNVEV in the germline V gene (reference sequence). Trimming at V came to 3 bases and at J to 9 bases, leaving 11 bases not matched to a gene. The CDR3 runs to 16 residues.

This rearrangement joins TRBV5-4 to TRBJ1-6; the D gene is possibly TRBD1 (5 bases). V lost 4 bases and J lost 0, with 17 bases in between. CDR1 is SGHNT and CDR2 is YYREEE in the germline V gene (reference sequence). This CDR3 is built from 18 residues. CDR3 DNA: TGTGCCAGCAGCGTCCAGTATGGGGGAGGCTCCTATAATTCACCCCTCCACTTT. Its translation is CASSVQYGGGSYNSPLHF. Filled out from reference TRBV5-4 and TRBJ1-6, the complete variable domain reads ETGVTQSPTHLIKTRGQQVTLRCSSQSGHNTVSWYQQALGQGPQFIFQYYREEENGRGNFPPRFSGLQFPNYSSELNVNALELDDSALYLCASSVQYGGGSYNSPLHFGNGTRLTVT.

This chain links TRBV27 with TRBJ2-3; no firm D call. Looked up from germline, CDR1 is MNHEY and CDR2 is SMNVEV (reference sequence). V was clipped by 3 bases and J by 0 bases, with 4 bases between them. CDR3 length equals 13 residues. CDR3 residues: CASSFQSTDTQYF. CDR3 bases: TGTGCCAGCAGTTTTCAAAGCACAGATACGCAGTATTTT.